Shown below are 22 T cell receptor beta chains from a single sample sequenced in a study of shared clonotypes between healthy human individuals. CD45RO-negative, CCR7-selected cells formed the naive CD8 fraction, which excluded terminally differentiated effector memory CD45RA+ cells. Here immunoSEQ multiplex PCR was the method, and the copy in TCRdb shows in-frame clones only, minus some. The data show over 750,000 clones, approximately 96% seen once. Sequencing was done on a sample of naive CD8+ T cells sorted from blood. These receptors were taken from a man aged 30 to 39 in good health.

The chain recombines TRBV27 with TRBJ2-7; 8 bases map to TRBD2. V gave up 3 bases and J gave up 0 bases; unmatched junction bases: 7. Germline V CDR1 and CDR2: MNHEY, SMNVEV (reference sequence). This CDR3 is built from 16 residues. The CDR3 DNA reads TGTGCCAGCAGTTTTCAAATAGCGGGGCCCTCCTACGAGCAGTACTTC. It codes for CASSFQIAGPSYEQYF.

The chain couples TRBV5-4 to TRBJ1-2, with 7 positions matching TRBD1. The germline V gene has CDR1 SGHNT and CDR2 YYREEE (reference sequence). The CDR3 has 14 amino acids. V lost 4 bases to trimming and J lost 8 bases; unmatched junction nucleotides: 11. CDR3 DNA sequence: TGTGCCAGCAGCCCGAGACAGGGCATCGGCGGCTACACCTTC. Amino acid sequence: CASSPRQGIGGYTF.

In the case of this clone: One end of the junction is discordant with germline, which a read error may explain. The gene calls are TRBV29-1 and TRBJ2-1, with 12 bases identical to TRBD2. CDR3 length equals 16 residues. Germline-derived CDR1 and CDR2 are SQVTM and ANQGSEA. The CDR3 reads CSGEGTGTSGYNEQFF. CDR3 in DNA: TGCAGCGGTGAAGGGACCGGGACTAGCGGGTACAATGAGCAGTTCTTC.

In this sample, this clone turned up once. The rearrangement uses TRBV7-8 and TRBJ1-5, with TRBD1 matching 7 bases. The CDR3 is 15 residues long. V dropped 4 bases and J dropped 6; count of bases not matched to a gene: 9. CDR1 is SGHVS, CDR2 FQNEAQ, per germline. The CDR3 DNA reads TGTGCCAGCAGCTCAACAGGGGTTGCGGGTCAGCCCCAGCATTTT. The encoded protein is CASSSTGVAGQPQHF.

The V and J genes are TRBV6-5 and TRBJ1-4; 7 bases agree with TRBD1. The V segment lost 0 bases and the J segment 2 bases; nucleotides outside the gene matches: 3. CDR3 length: 16 amino acids. Germline V gene sequence: CDR1 MNHEY, CDR2 SVGAGI. The CDR3 DNA is TGTGCCAGCAGTTACTCCCCGGGACAGACTAATGAAAAACTGTTTTTT. Protein sequence: CASSYSPGQTNEKLFF.

The chain recombines TRBV28 with TRBJ2-7; 13 bases map to TRBD2. The ends lost 5 bases at V and 2 bases at J; junction bases unmatched: 9. The CDR3 is 17 amino acids. Germline lookup yields CDR1 MDHEN and CDR2 SYDVKM. Here the CDR3 reads CASSTRGLAGIAYEQYF. The CDR3 DNA sequence: TGTGCCAGCAGTACAAGGGGACTAGCGGGGATTGCCTACGAGCAGTACTTC.

Concerning this clone itself: This specimen includes other DNA sequences encoding the same CDR3. V gene TRBV28 combines with J gene TRBJ2-7; D might be TRBD1 (5 bases). The V gene lost 4 bases and the J gene lost 2 bases, with 9 bases spanning the gap. This CDR3 has 13 amino acids. CDR1 and CDR2 (germline): MDHEN, SYDVKM. The CDR3 nucleotides read TGTGCCAGCAGTTCGACAGCCACCTACGAGCAGTACTTC. Translated: CASSSTATYEQYF.

To note about this clone: Other DNA sequences in the same sample also yield this CDR3. The rearrangement links TRBV27 to TRBJ1-5, with a weak D call TRBD1 (5 bases). The germline V gene has CDR1 MNHEY and CDR2 SMNVEV (reference sequence). The V end lost 2 bases, the J end lost 3 bases, and 8 bases lay between the germline ends. The CDR3 runs 14 residues. The CDR3, as DNA: TGTGCCAGCAGTTTACTGGGGACCAATCAGCCCCAGCATTTT. It specifies CASSLLGTNQPQHF.

This clone was found a few times. This chain uses TRBV10-1 with TRBJ2-3, with no clear D. V lost 3 bases, J lost 1 base, and 5 bases lay in between. The CDR3 has 13 amino acids. CDR1 is WNHNN, CDR2 SYGVQD, per germline (reference sequence). In DNA form, the CDR3 reads TGCGCCAGCAGTGATACCGGCACAGATACGCAGTATTTT. It specifies CASSDTGTDTQYF.

The genes are TRBV15 and TRBJ2-5; the D gene is possibly TRBD2 (5 bases). In germline, CDR1 is LNHNV, CDR2 YYDKDF (reference sequence). Trimming cost V 4 bases and J 3 bases, with 18 bases left between them. The CDR3 is 16 amino acids. The chain's CDR3 is CATSKEASRFKETQYF. As DNA, the CDR3 is TGTGCCACCAGCAAAGAGGCTAGCAGATTTAAAGAGACCCAGTACTTC.

The chain uses TRBV5-5 and TRBJ2-3; 9 bases line up with TRBD2. J lost 0 bases, V lost 5 bases, and 7 bases had no gene match. Germline CDR1 and CDR2: SGHKS and YYEKEE (reference sequence). The CDR3 length is 16 residues. CDR3 amino acids: CASRGPGTSSTDTQYF. In DNA form, the CDR3 reads TGTGCCAGCAGGGGACCCGGGACTAGCAGCACAGATACGCAGTATTTT.

This sequence joins TRBV11-2 and TRBJ2-5; 7 nucleotides match TRBD1. Per the germline V gene, CDR1 is SGHAT and CDR2 is FQNNGV. The CDR3 length is 14 residues. The J segment lost 3 bases and the V segment lost 4 bases, leaving 5 bases of the junction unmatched. For the CDR3, the DNA is TGTGCCAGCAGCTCCGGGACAGTGAAAGAGACCCAGTACTTC. Amino acid sequence: CASSSGTVKETQYF. The full variable domain, its missing parts supplied by reference TRBV11-2 and TRBJ2-5, is EAGVAQSPRYKIIEKRQSVAFWCNPISGHATLYWYQQILGQGPKLLIQFQNNGVVDDSQLPKDRFSAERLKGVDSTLKIQPAKLEDSAVYLCASSSGTVKETQYFGPGTRLLVL.

This chain joins TRBV7-9 and TRBJ2-7; 7 positions agree with TRBD1. The CDR3 runs to 15 residues. Germline trimming cut 3 bases from V and 3 bases from J; bases unmatched to any gene: 8. Germline V CDR1 and CDR2: SEHNR, FQNEAQ (reference sequence). The CDR3 sequence is CASSLPTGADYEQYF. The CDR3 DNA reads TGTGCCAGCAGCTTGCCCACAGGGGCGGACTACGAGCAGTACTTC. The complete variable domain, with remaining parts taken from reference TRBV7-9 and TRBJ2-7, reads DTGVSQNPRHKITKRGQNVTFRCDPISEHNRLYWYRQTLGQGPEFLTYFQNEAQLEKSRLLSDRFSAERPKGSFSTLEIQRTEQGDSAMYLCASSLPTGADYEQYFGPGTRLTVT.

This chain joins TRBV5-4 and TRBJ1-1; D perhaps matches TRBD1 (5 bases). Trimming left V 1 base short and J 6 bases short, with 10 bases between. The CDR3 loop spans 13 amino acids. From germline, CDR1 is SGHNT and CDR2 YYREEE (reference sequence). The CDR3: CASSLSTGAEAFF. The CDR3 bases are TGTGCCAGCAGCTTGTCTACGGGGGCTGAAGCTTTCTTT.

The chain uses TRBV9 and TRBJ2-1, with D tentatively TRBD1 (6 bases). The V end lost 7 bases, the J end lost 2 bases, and 16 bases lay between the germline ends. Germline CDR1 reads SGDLS; CDR2 reads YYNGEE. CDR3 size: 15 residues. In DNA, the CDR3 is TGTGCCAGCGATTCCGGGGACATGACCTACAATGAGCAGTTCTTC. Protein product: CASDSGDMTYNEQFF.

The rearrangement links TRBV27 to TRBJ2-7; D unclear. CDR1 and CDR2 from the germline V gene are MNHEY and SMNVEV (reference sequence). This CDR3 is 13 amino acids long. The V end lost 6 bases, the J end lost 0 bases, and 9 bases lay between the germline ends. The CDR3 region has the DNA TGTGCCAGCAGCCTGACATTCTCCTACGAGCAGTACTTC. This encodes CASSLTFSYEQYF.

The chain carries TRBV19 and TRBJ2-7; 8 positions match TRBD1. V shed 8 bases and J 0 bases; nucleotides not matched to a gene: 9. Germline values: CDR1 LNHDA, CDR2 SQIVND (reference sequence). The CDR3 totals 15 residues. CDR3 sequence reads: CASAPQGAGSYEQYF. CDR3 in DNA: TGTGCCAGTGCCCCTCAGGGGGCCGGCTCCTACGAGCAGTACTTC. Based on the CDR3 plus reference TRBV19 and TRBJ2-7, the full variable domain is DGGITQSPKYLFRKEGQNVTLSCEQNLNHDAMYWYRQDPGQGLRLIYYSQIVNDFQKGDIAEGYSVSREKKESFPLTVTSAQKNPTAFYLCASAPQGAGSYEQYFGPGTRLTVT.

The chain recombines TRBV2 with TRBJ2-1; 12 bases are a match to TRBD2. This CDR3 contains 18 residues. The ends lost 6 bases at V and 3 bases at J; junction bases unmatched: 12. Germline-derived CDR1 and CDR2 are SNHLY and FYNNEI. The CDR3 DNA is TGTGCCAGCAGGCGCACGGGGGGGACTAGCGGGTACTACAATGAGCAGTTCTTC. Translating gives CASRRTGGTSGYYNEQFF.

This chain uses TRBV7-2 with TRBJ2-4, with 7 bases fitting TRBD1. Germline CDR1 reads SGHTA; CDR2 reads FQGNSA. After removal of 2 bases from V and 6 bases from J, the junction contained 16 bases not matched to a gene. The CDR3 is 18 residues long. CDR3 nucleotide sequence: TGTGCCAGCAGCTTAATCCCCCTGCCACAGGGGACAGTAAACATTCAGTACTTC. Translated: CASSLIPLPQGTVNIQYF.

The CDR3 loop reads CASSLRDRPEAFF. Written as DNA, the CDR3 is TGTGCCAGCAGCTTAAGGGACAGACCTGAAGCTTTCTTT. J is TRBJ1-1 and V is TRBV11-2; 7 nucleotides agree with TRBD1. This CDR3 contains 13 residues. V lost 2 bases and J lost 6; bases outside the gene matches: 3. Germline assignment: CDR1 SGHAT and CDR2 FQNNGV.

V usage is TRBV6-1 and J usage is TRBJ1-1; D not certain. CDR1 MNHNS and CDR2 SASEGT come from the germline V gene. V was cut by 2 bases and J by 1 base, with 8 bases left in between. The CDR3 consists of 14 residues. For the CDR3, the DNA is TGTGCCAGCAGTGAATGGGCGAGGAACACTGAAGCTTTCTTT. Its translation: CASSEWARNTEAFF.

This chain links TRBV28 with TRBJ2-5; 13 bases are a match to TRBD2. CDR1 and CDR2 (germline): MDHEN, SYDVKM. This CDR3 has 17 residues. With 3 bases clipped from V and 2 bases from J, the junction kept 6 bases outside the gene matches. CDR3 coding DNA: TGTGCCAGCAGTTTCCTGGGACTAGCGGGACCTCAAGAGACCCAGTACTTC. Translating it yields CASSFLGLAGPQETQYF.